This is a list of T cell receptor beta chains from one sample in a study of cytomegalovirus exposure and HLA in healthy donors. TCRdb's copy holds only in-frame clones and misses some; the assay was immunoSEQ multiplex PCR. Among about 64,000 clones listed, approximately 70% were seen once. The specimen was PBMCs. Receptors originate from a male donor in good health and CMV-seropositive. Each CDR3 is given with its conserved first and last residue. The order of the fields is clone size, D gene, V gene, J gene, CDR3 DNA, CDR3 protein. D genes are given only for firm matches. Where a row states a size, it is once, few, many or the class of an expanded clone; other rows omit it.

abundance: .; d_gene: TRBD1; v_gene: TRBV18; j_gene: TRBJ2-2; CDR3nt: TGTGCCAGTTCTCTCACCGGGACAGGGGAGGAAACCGGGGAGCTGTTTTTT; CDR3aa: CASSLTGTGEETGELFF
abundance: .; d_gene: .; v_gene: TRBV6-5; j_gene: TRBJ2-7; CDR3nt: TGTGCCAGCAGTATTACAGGGCCCGCGGGCGAGCAGTACTTC; CDR3aa: CASSITGPAGEQYF
abundance: .; d_gene: .; v_gene: TRBV9; j_gene: TRBJ2-7; CDR3nt: TGTGCCAGCAGCGCGGGGGACAGAAGCTACGAGCAGTACTTC; CDR3aa: CASSAGDRSYEQYF
abundance: few; d_gene: TRBD1; v_gene: TRBV29-1; j_gene: TRBJ1-2; CDR3nt: TGCAGCGCCTCCCCGGGACAGGGTTCTGACTATGGCTACACCTTC; CDR3aa: CSASPGQGSDYGYTF
abundance: .; d_gene: TRBD1; v_gene: TRBV29-1; j_gene: TRBJ1-5; CDR3nt: TGCAGCGCCTCTCAGGGGGTGGGCAATCAGCCCCAGCATTTT; CDR3aa: CSASQGVGNQPQHF
abundance: .; d_gene: .; v_gene: TRBV5-1; j_gene: TRBJ1-6; CDR3nt: TGCGCCAGCAGCTTGGTCTCCGGGCGGGATAATTCACCCCTCCACTTT; CDR3aa: CASSLVSGRDNSPLHF
abundance: once; d_gene: .; v_gene: TRBV27; j_gene: TRBJ2-7; CDR3nt: TGTGCCAGCAGTGTCACTCGGGTCTACGAGCAGTACTTC; CDR3aa: CASSVTRVYEQYF
abundance: few; d_gene: TRBD2; v_gene: TRBV19; j_gene: TRBJ2-1; CDR3nt: TGTGCCAGTAGTATGGGCGGGAGTACCGAGCAGTTCTTC; CDR3aa: CASSMGGSTEQFF
abundance: .; d_gene: TRBD1; v_gene: TRBV6-5; j_gene: TRBJ2-5; CDR3nt: TGTGCCAGCAGTTGGCAGGGGGCACGGGAGACCCAGTACTTC; CDR3aa: CASSWQGARETQYF
abundance: once; d_gene: TRBD1; v_gene: TRBV14; j_gene: TRBJ2-7; CDR3nt: TGTGCCAGCAGCACACAGGGGTACGAGCAGTACTTC; CDR3aa: CASSTQGYEQYF
abundance: .; d_gene: .; v_gene: TRBV28; j_gene: TRBJ1-1; CDR3nt: TGTGCCAGCAGTTTATTAACCATGCCGGGGAACACTGAAGCTTTCTTT; CDR3aa: CASSLLTMPGNTEAFF
abundance: .; d_gene: .; v_gene: TRBV30; j_gene: TRBJ1-2; CDR3nt: TGTGCCTGGAAGACAGGACCACAATCCTACTATGGCTACACCTTC; CDR3aa: CAWKTGPQSYYGYTF
abundance: .; d_gene: .; v_gene: TRBV7-2; j_gene: TRBJ1-2; CDR3nt: TGTGCCAGCAGCAGAGGGGGGGGCGCAGACTATGGCTACACCTTC; CDR3aa: CASSRGGGADYGYTF
abundance: .; d_gene: .; v_gene: TRBV5-8; j_gene: TRBJ2-7; CDR3nt: TGTGCCAGCAGCTTGACGGGCTACGGGGGGCCATCCTACGAGCAGTACTTC; CDR3aa: CASSLTGYGGPSYEQYF
abundance: .; d_gene: .; v_gene: TRBV2; j_gene: TRBJ1-6; CDR3nt: TGTGCCAGCGGGGGGGACGCCGACGGGGCACCCCTCCACTTT; CDR3aa: CASGGDADGAPLHF
abundance: .; d_gene: TRBD1; v_gene: TRBV9; j_gene: TRBJ2-6; CDR3nt: TGTGCCAGCAGCGTTACAGGGGGTTCCTCTGGGGCCAACGTCCTGACTTTC; CDR3aa: CASSVTGGSSGANVLTF
abundance: few; d_gene: TRBD1; v_gene: TRBV5-6; j_gene: TRBJ2-7; CDR3nt: TGTGCCAGCAGCTCCGAGGGACAGGGGTGGACGGGCTCCTACGAGCAGTACTTC; CDR3aa: CASSSEGQGWTGSYEQYF
abundance: .; d_gene: .; v_gene: TRBV5-4; j_gene: TRBJ2-1; CDR3nt: TGTGCCAGCAGCCCCAGCGGAAGCTCCTACAATGAGCAGTTCTTC; CDR3aa: CASSPSGSSYNEQFF
abundance: .; d_gene: .; v_gene: TRBV7-2; j_gene: TRBJ2-5; CDR3nt: TGTGCCAGCAGCACTAGCCCCCAAGAGACCCAGTACTTC; CDR3aa: CASSTSPQETQYF
abundance: .; d_gene: TRBD2; v_gene: TRBV27; j_gene: TRBJ2-5; CDR3nt: TGTGCCAGCAGTTTTGTGGCAGCGGGGGCGGAGACCCAGTACTTC; CDR3aa: CASSFVAAGAETQYF
abundance: .; d_gene: .; v_gene: TRBV14; j_gene: TRBJ2-7; CDR3nt: TGTGCCAGCAGCCAACACAGTATACAGTACTTC; CDR3aa: CASSQHSIQYF
abundance: .; d_gene: .; v_gene: TRBV5-1; j_gene: TRBJ2-1; CDR3nt: TGCGCCAGCAGCCCGGGACTCCTTGGAAATGAGCAGTTCTTC; CDR3aa: CASSPGLLGNEQFF
abundance: .; d_gene: .; v_gene: TRBV14; j_gene: TRBJ2-1; CDR3nt: TGTGCCAGCAGCCGAAACCACAGGGTGGGCAATGAGCAGTTCTTC; CDR3aa: CASSRNHRVGNEQFF
abundance: few; d_gene: TRBD1; v_gene: TRBV4-3; j_gene: TRBJ2-2; CDR3nt: TGCGCCAGCAGCCACACCGGGACAGGGTCCGGGGAGCTGTTTTTT; CDR3aa: CASSHTGTGSGELFF
abundance: .; d_gene: .; v_gene: TRBV30; j_gene: TRBJ2-6; CDR3nt: TGTGCCTGGACCCGAGGTCCCGGGGCCAACGTCCTGACTTTC; CDR3aa: CAWTRGPGANVLTF
abundance: .; d_gene: TRBD1; v_gene: TRBV30; j_gene: TRBJ1-1; CDR3nt: TGTGCCTGGAGGACAGGGCAGTACACTGAAGCTTTCTTT; CDR3aa: CAWRTGQYTEAFF
abundance: .; d_gene: .; v_gene: TRBV10-1; j_gene: TRBJ2-5; CDR3nt: TGCGCCAGCAGTGAGTCGGGGGGAGAGACCCAGTACTTC; CDR3aa: CASSESGGETQYF
abundance: .; d_gene: .; v_gene: TRBV4-1; j_gene: TRBJ2-2; CDR3nt: TGCGCCAGCAGCCAGGGGGCAGCGGCCACCGGGGAGCTGTTTTTT; CDR3aa: CASSQGAAATGELFF
abundance: .; d_gene: .; v_gene: TRBV9; j_gene: TRBJ2-5; CDR3nt: TGTGCCAGCAGCGTAGAGGGACTCTTAGAGACCCAGTACTTC; CDR3aa: CASSVEGLLETQYF
abundance: .; d_gene: TRBD1; v_gene: TRBV6-1; j_gene: TRBJ1-5; CDR3nt: TGTGCCAGCAGTGAAGGGACAGGGAGAAGGAGTAGGGGCAATCAGCCCCAGCATTTT; CDR3aa: CASSEGTGRRSRGNQPQHF
abundance: .; d_gene: .; v_gene: TRBV10-3; j_gene: TRBJ1-5; CDR3nt: TGTGCCAGCAGTTTGGACCGGGGGAGGGGTCAGCCCCAGCATTTT; CDR3aa: CASSLDRGRGQPQHF
abundance: .; d_gene: .; v_gene: TRBV18; j_gene: TRBJ2-7; CDR3nt: TGTGCCAGCTCACCCGCTCTTTGGCAGTCCTACGAGCAGTACTTC; CDR3aa: CASSPALWQSYEQYF
abundance: few; d_gene: TRBD2; v_gene: TRBV30; j_gene: TRBJ2-3; CDR3nt: TGTGCCTGGACTTCGAAATCTGGGGTAGCGGGAAAACGGGATACGCAGTATTTT; CDR3aa: CAWTSKSGVAGKRDTQYF
abundance: .; d_gene: .; v_gene: TRBV5-5; j_gene: TRBJ2-1; CDR3nt: TGTGCCAGCAGCTTGGCGACTAGCAATGAGCAGTTCTTC; CDR3aa: CASSLATSNEQFF
abundance: .; d_gene: .; v_gene: TRBV7-3; j_gene: TRBJ2-5; CDR3nt: TGTGCCAGCAGCTTAGTAGCGGAAGAGACCCAGTACTTC; CDR3aa: CASSLVAEETQYF
abundance: .; d_gene: .; v_gene: TRBV6-1; j_gene: TRBJ2-7; CDR3nt: TGTGCCAGCAGTCGAGGAGACTACGAGCAGTACTTC; CDR3aa: CASSRGDYEQYF
abundance: .; d_gene: TRBD2; v_gene: TRBV14; j_gene: TRBJ2-2; CDR3nt: TGTGCCAGCAGCCAAGATTGGAGGCTAGCGGGGTTACAGAACACCGGGGAGCTGTTTTTT; CDR3aa: CASSQDWRLAGLQNTGELFF
abundance: .; d_gene: .; v_gene: TRBV9; j_gene: TRBJ2-2; CDR3nt: TGTGCCAGCAGCCCTACCGGCGGGGAGCTGTTTTTT; CDR3aa: CASSPTGGELFF
abundance: .; d_gene: .; v_gene: TRBV19; j_gene: TRBJ1-2; CDR3nt: TGTGCCAGTAGACAGGGTAGCAACTATGGCTACACCTTC; CDR3aa: CASRQGSNYGYTF
abundance: .; d_gene: TRBD1; v_gene: TRBV7-2; j_gene: TRBJ1-3; CDR3nt: TGTGCCAGCAGCGGACAGACAGGGGGAGGAAACACCATATATTTT; CDR3aa: CASSGQTGGGNTIYF
abundance: .; d_gene: .; v_gene: TRBV4-3; j_gene: TRBJ2-2; CDR3nt: TGCGCCAGCAGCCAAGAGGGACACAACACCGGGGAGCTGTTTTTT; CDR3aa: CASSQEGHNTGELFF
abundance: .; d_gene: .; v_gene: TRBV7-9; j_gene: TRBJ1-2; CDR3nt: TGTTCCAGCAGCTTCGAGGAATCCTATGGCTACACCTTC; CDR3aa: CSSSFEESYGYTF
abundance: few; d_gene: .; v_gene: TRBV18; j_gene: TRBJ2-7; CDR3nt: TGTGCCAGCTCTATCCAACAGGCTGACTACGAGCAGTACTTC; CDR3aa: CASSIQQADYEQYF
abundance: .; d_gene: .; v_gene: TRBV4-1; j_gene: TRBJ2-6; CDR3nt: TGCGCCAGCAGCCAGGGCATAGGGACTTCTGGGGCCAACGTCCTGACTTTC; CDR3aa: CASSQGIGTSGANVLTF
abundance: few; d_gene: .; v_gene: TRBV4-3; j_gene: TRBJ1-1; CDR3nt: TGCGCCAGCAGCCGAGACAGGAACACTGAAGCTTTCTTT; CDR3aa: CASSRDRNTEAFF
abundance: .; d_gene: TRBD1; v_gene: TRBV11-2; j_gene: TRBJ1-2; CDR3nt: TGTGCCAGCAGCTTAGATCTCGGTCAGGGGGCGGATGGCTACACCTTC; CDR3aa: CASSLDLGQGADGYTF
abundance: .; d_gene: .; v_gene: TRBV10-1; j_gene: TRBJ2-7; CDR3nt: TGCGCCAGCAGTGAGTCAAGGGGATCCTACGAGCAGTACTTC; CDR3aa: CASSESRGSYEQYF
abundance: once; d_gene: .; v_gene: TRBV2; j_gene: TRBJ2-2; CDR3nt: TGTGCCAGCAGTGCCTCAGGGCAGACCACCGGGGAGCTGTTTTTT; CDR3aa: CASSASGQTTGELFF
abundance: .; d_gene: .; v_gene: TRBV4-1; j_gene: TRBJ1-2; CDR3nt: TGCGCCAGCAGCCAAGGAGTGGCTAACTATGGCTACACCTTC; CDR3aa: CASSQGVANYGYTF
abundance: once; d_gene: .; v_gene: TRBV29-1; j_gene: TRBJ2-7; CDR3nt: TGCAGCGTTGAAAGGGGCAGCTCCTTGGAGCAGTACTTC; CDR3aa: CSVERGSSLEQYF
abundance: .; d_gene: TRBD1; v_gene: TRBV30; j_gene: TRBJ1-2; CDR3nt: TGTGCCTGGAGTGGACAGGGGGCGAGAGGCTACACCTTC; CDR3aa: CAWSGQGARGYTF
abundance: .; d_gene: TRBD1; v_gene: TRBV7-3; j_gene: TRBJ1-2; CDR3nt: TGTGCCAGCAGCTTAACTGGGACAGGGTCCTATGGCTACACCTTC; CDR3aa: CASSLTGTGSYGYTF
abundance: .; d_gene: .; v_gene: TRBV28; j_gene: TRBJ2-2; CDR3nt: TGTGCCAGCAGTTCTTCAGGGCGGATGGGGACCGGGGAGCTGTTTTTT; CDR3aa: CASSSSGRMGTGELFF
abundance: .; d_gene: .; v_gene: TRBV7-9; j_gene: TRBJ1-1; CDR3nt: TGTTCCAGCAGCTTTGGGCCTGAAGCTTTCTTT; CDR3aa: CSSSFGPEAFF
abundance: .; d_gene: TRBD2; v_gene: TRBV19; j_gene: TRBJ2-1; CDR3nt: TGTGCCAGTAGTATGGTAGCGGGCGCGCCCTACAATGAGCAATTCTTC; CDR3aa: CASSMVAGAPYNEQFF